This T cell receptor beta chain derives from a study of molecular identifiers for immune sequencing clone quantification. Previously described methods and listed TCR primers were used for bulk TCR libraries. MiXCR, applied by TCRdb to the PCR reads, yields one record per CDR3 protein. The sample includes under 800,000 distinct CDR3 sequences, 25% of them seen just once. Sorting was used to obtain naive CD8 T cells (CD8+CD4-CCR7+CD45RA+). V lost 4 bases and J lost 0, with 12 bases in between. Germline-derived CDR1 and CDR2 are SQVTM and ANQGSEA. CDR3 size: 15 residues. This clonotype showed up many times.

This TCR was sampled from a human donor in good health. Some libraries in this study had Jurkat cell RNA spiked in. The genes are TRBV29-1 and TRBJ1-4; D is ambiguous. Specimen: naive CD8+ T cells from blood, with Jurkat cell RNA spiked in. Specified subset: FACS-sorted CD8+CD4-CCR7+CD45RA+ naive T cells. Written as DNA, the CDR3 is TGCAGCGTTGGCCTAGGCACGGCAACTAATGAAAAACTGTTTTTT. Translated, it gives CSVGLGTATNEKLFF. Full variable domain (remainder filled in from reference TRBV29-1 and TRBJ1-4): SAVISQKPSRDICQRGTSLTIQCQVDSQVTMMFWYRQQPGQSLTLIATANQGSEATYESGFVIDKFPISRPNLTFSTLTVSNMSPEDSSIYLCSVGLGTATNEKLFFGSGTQLSVL.